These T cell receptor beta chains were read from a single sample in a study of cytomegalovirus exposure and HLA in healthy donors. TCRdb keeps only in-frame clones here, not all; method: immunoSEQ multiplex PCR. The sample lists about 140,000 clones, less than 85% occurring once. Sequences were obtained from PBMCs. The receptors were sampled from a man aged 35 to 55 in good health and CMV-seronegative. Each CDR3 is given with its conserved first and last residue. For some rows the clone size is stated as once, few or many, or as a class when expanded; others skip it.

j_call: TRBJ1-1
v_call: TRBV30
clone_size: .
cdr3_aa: CAWSGGANTEAFF

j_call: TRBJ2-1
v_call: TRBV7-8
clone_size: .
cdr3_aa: CASSRGTSGFYNEQFF

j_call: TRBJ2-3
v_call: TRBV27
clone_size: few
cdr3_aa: CASSLVLAGGPGKDTQYF

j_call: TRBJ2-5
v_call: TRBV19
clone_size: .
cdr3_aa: CASSSPPSQGVWETQYF

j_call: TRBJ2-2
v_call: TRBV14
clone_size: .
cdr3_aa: CASSLLTGSGGELFF

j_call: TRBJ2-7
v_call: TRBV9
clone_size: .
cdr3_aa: CASSAGSAGLQYYEQYF

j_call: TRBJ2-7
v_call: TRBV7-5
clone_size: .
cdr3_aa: CVRSSRQRTGDTTSGNHEQYF

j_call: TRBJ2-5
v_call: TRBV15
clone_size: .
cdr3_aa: CATSRRLAGSQETQYF

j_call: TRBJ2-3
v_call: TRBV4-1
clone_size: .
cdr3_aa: CASSQEGGGAYTQYF

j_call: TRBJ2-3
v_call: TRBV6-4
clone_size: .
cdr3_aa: CASSPLAGSTDTQYF

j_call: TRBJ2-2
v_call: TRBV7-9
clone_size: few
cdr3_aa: CASSRGNTGELFF

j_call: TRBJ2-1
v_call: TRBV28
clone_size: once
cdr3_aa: CASSIPGQPLYNEQFF

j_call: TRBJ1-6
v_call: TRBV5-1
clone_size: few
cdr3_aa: CASSLDPRRDGNSPLHF

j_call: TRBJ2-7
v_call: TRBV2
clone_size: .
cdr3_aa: CASSGRTSGAYEQYF

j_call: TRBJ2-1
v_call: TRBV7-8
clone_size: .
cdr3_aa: CASSPRGERFYYEQFF

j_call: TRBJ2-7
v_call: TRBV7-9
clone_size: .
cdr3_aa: CARRPGVSYEQYF

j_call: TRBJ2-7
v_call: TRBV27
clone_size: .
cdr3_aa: CASSARLAGGPYEQYF

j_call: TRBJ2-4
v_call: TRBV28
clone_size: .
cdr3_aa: CASSLVGGQNIQYF

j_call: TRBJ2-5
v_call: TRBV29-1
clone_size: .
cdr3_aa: CSVEGTGGETQYF

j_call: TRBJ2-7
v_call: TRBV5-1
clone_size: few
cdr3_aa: CASSLAGSSYEQYF

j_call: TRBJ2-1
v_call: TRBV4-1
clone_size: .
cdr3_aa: CASSQGGTSGSFEQFF

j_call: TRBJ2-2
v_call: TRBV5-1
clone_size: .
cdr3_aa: CASKPQGTSGRLVVGELFF

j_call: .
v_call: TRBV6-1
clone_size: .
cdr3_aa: CASSEEDASSYEQYF

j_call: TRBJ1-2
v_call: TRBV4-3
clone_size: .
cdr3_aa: CASSSSFGDPYGYTF

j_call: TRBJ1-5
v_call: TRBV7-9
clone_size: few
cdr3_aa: CSSSLGSQASGNQPQHF

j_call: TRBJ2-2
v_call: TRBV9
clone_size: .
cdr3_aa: CASPERTSANTGELFF

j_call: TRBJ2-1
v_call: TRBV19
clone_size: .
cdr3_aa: CASSPGTSTYNEQFF

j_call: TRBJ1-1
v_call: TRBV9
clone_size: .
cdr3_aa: CASSVDGTVNTEAFF

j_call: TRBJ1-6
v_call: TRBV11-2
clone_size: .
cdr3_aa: CASSPDRGYSPLHF

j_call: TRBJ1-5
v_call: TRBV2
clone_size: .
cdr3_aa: CASSVTGDSNQPQHF

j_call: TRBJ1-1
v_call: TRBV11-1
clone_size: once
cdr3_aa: CASTPSGWTEAFF

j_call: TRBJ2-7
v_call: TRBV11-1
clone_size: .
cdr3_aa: CASSLPGTGAYEQYF

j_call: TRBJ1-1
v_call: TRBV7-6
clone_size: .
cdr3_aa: CASSYLENTEAFF

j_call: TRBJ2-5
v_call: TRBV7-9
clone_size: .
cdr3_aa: CASLSGGASQETQYF

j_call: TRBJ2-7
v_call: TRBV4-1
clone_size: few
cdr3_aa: CASSALGTGRYEQYF

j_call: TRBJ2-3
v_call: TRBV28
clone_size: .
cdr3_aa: CASSLWADTQYF

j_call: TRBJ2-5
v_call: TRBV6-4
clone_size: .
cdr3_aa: CASSDTGGGPLETQYF

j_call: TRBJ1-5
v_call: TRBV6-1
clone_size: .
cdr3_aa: CASSTGFMGNQPQHF

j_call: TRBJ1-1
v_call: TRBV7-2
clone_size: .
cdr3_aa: CASSPLGPGAEAFF

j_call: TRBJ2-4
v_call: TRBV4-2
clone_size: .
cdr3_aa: CASSQEDSIAKNIQYF

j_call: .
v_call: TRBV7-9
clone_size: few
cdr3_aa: CASSHRGTEKPYEQYF